Listed below are T cell receptor beta chains from one sample, sequenced in a study of T-cell memory formation after mild COVID-19. TCRdb re-called the 5' RACE reads through MiXCR, storing one row per CDR3 protein. The profile shows roughly 450,000 distinct CDR3 sequences, about 20% of them singletons. Sequencing used PBMCs or a T cell subset sorted from them (not recorded which). The receptors stem from an adult woman who had mild COVID-19 (a few samples of this study predate the infection). Cell type and time point are not known. The conserved cysteine and the conserved F or W are not part of the CDR3 here.

>TRBV7-8
ASSLASLAGGNEQF
>TRBV12-3/TRBV12-4
ASSSDRATI
>TRBV29-1
SARDSTYEQY
>TRBV20-1
SARDGGEGNSPLH
>TRBV9
ASSVQRGTEAF
>TRBV3-1
ASSQESLAGVTGELF
>TRBV11-2
ASSLGELRGYEQY
>TRBV6-5
ASSYGTRYNEQF
>TRBV6-2/TRBV6-3
ASSYSTGLSGANVLT
>TRBV7-8
ASSSVLVGGTEAF
>TRBV7-9
ASSLWGTSGVQETQY
>TRBV9
ASSVSGTGADTQY
>TRBV4-1
ASSQPDRVTDTQY
>TRBV3-1
ASSQGLAGGREQY
>TRBV6-5
ASAKTVDQPQH
>TRBV18
ASSLFTVGNTEAF
>TRBV29-1
SAQDGYEQY
>TRBV24-1
ATMEQNTGELF
>TRBV4-3
ASSQIRDRAYEQY
>TRBV5-6
ASSFRIFSDTGELF
>TRBV6-2/TRBV6-3
ASSSLAPGLAGGQVKNIQY
>TRBV12-3/TRBV12-4
ASSPGTGNNYGYT
>TRBV3-1
ASSQGGSRETQY
>TRBV12-3/TRBV12-4
ATRQSGKGSDTQY
>TRBV7-2
ASSLVSLNEQF
>TRBV10-3
AISGAGSGEKLF
>TRBV5-1
ASSVSQGGKLSSNQPQH
>TRBV5-6
ASGPGQGLPQH
>TRBV29-1
SVVGWDEQF
>TRBV20-1
SAPLGLAGVGNEQF
>TRBV5-1
ASSPGPRELELF
>TRBV7-8
ASSLPGPNEQF
>TRBV5-1
ASNKDTAYEQY
>TRBV5-4
ASSPPGGYTGELF
>TRBV3-1
ASSRVGNSPLH
>TRBV5-5
ASSSRQEGYGYT
>TRBV6-2/TRBV6-3
ASSYLGVREQY
>TRBV10-3
AISGTSGGSEQF
>TRBV7-9
ASSLSQPSEQF
>TRBV20-1
SASGTENQPQH
>TRBV12-3/TRBV12-4
ASSLVWGGNQPQH
>TRBV11-2
ASSLGIAGAAFDEQF
>TRBV9
ASSYRGVSYGYT
>TRBV12-3/TRBV12-4
ASSFSALVRREGTDTQY
>TRBV7-8
ASSLAGSHLF
>TRBV18
ASSPGSGTTGELF
>TRBV6-5
ASSYGNPPRDEAF